This is a list of T cell receptor beta chains from one sample in a study of blood T cell repertoires in COVID-19. The table came from immunoSEQ multiplex PCR; TCRdb's copy has only in-frame clones and leaves some out. The sample consists of about 300,000 clones, 85% of them appearing once. The sample was PBMCs or T cells enriched from blood (not recorded which). These receptors came from a young woman who had been exposed to COVID-19. The conserved cysteine and the conserved F or W are not part of the CDR3 here. Fields, in order: V gene, CDR3 protein.

V: TRBV6-5; CDR3: ASTGWTGVYEQY
V: TRBV24-1; CDR3: ATSSGQGTGELF
V: TRBV19; CDR3: ASSTQGAAGEKLF
V: TRBV5-8; CDR3: ASTKQGFQPQH
V: TRBV11-2; CDR3: ASSLGGQGNYGYT
V: TRBV20-1; CDR3: SVPGTEAF
V: TRBV3-1/TRBV3-2; CDR3: ASSQDRRGGADTGELF
V: TRBV4-1; CDR3: ASSQVSGAHGYT
V: TRBV5-1; CDR3: ASSHYDLNTEAF
V: TRBV12-3/TRBV12-4; CDR3: ASQTGNYGYT
V: TRBV30; CDR3: AWNLYRGTGELF
V: TRBV5-8; CDR3: ASSLAGTDTQY
V: TRBV6-6; CDR3: ASSYPSHRESQPQH
V: TRBV19; CDR3: ASSTLAATYNEQF
V: TRBV19; CDR3: ASSRDVYRETEAF
V: TRBV6-6; CDR3: ASSRVRQGAEKLF
V: TRBV2; CDR3: ASGGLIATNEKLF
V: TRBV5-1; CDR3: ASSLEPLLVENTIY
V: TRBV6-6; CDR3: ASSSGAGGNYEQY
V: TRBV5-1; CDR3: ASSLAGGPSDTQY
V: TRBV9; CDR3: ASSVGDSNTEAF
V: TRBV24-1; CDR3: ATSDSTGGGSYEQY
V: TRBV5-4; CDR3: ASRRHERGIYGYT
V: TRBV30; CDR3: ALEGIGNNEQF
V: TRBV7-9; CDR3: ASSLGGSGYGYT
V: TRBV7-9; CDR3: ASSLVEGQF
V: TRBV30; CDR3: AWNQGATGYT
V: TRBV6-5; CDR3: ASTGEYSNQPQH
V: TRBV29-1; CDR3: SVGPIPGYGYT
V: TRBV5-1; CDR3: ASSPRTGVSGANVLT
V: TRBV30; CDR3: AWSVLMTGEAF
V: TRBV3-1/TRBV3-2; CDR3: ASSQVRQGTDTQY
V: TRBV5-1; CDR3: ASSLELALRNEQF
V: TRBV16; CDR3: ASSPSDFSRGGYT
V: TRBV5-1; CDR3: ASSLATGRANTEAF
V: TRBV27; CDR3: ASSLYGQGVSYGYT
V: TRBV5-5; CDR3: ASSLDRGDEKLF
V: TRBV28; CDR3: ASSPDRGRGNTEAF
V: TRBV5-1; CDR3: ASSYNSDTGNTEAF
V: TRBV7-2; CDR3: ASSLATGEAYNEQF
V: TRBV5-4; CDR3: ASSSGQGVNTEAF
V: TRBV19; CDR3: ASSIGLAGERTGELF
V: TRBV5-1; CDR3: ASSLDRVDEKLF
V: TRBV2; CDR3: ASSLQGAGVTEAF
V: TRBV7-9; CDR3: ATATGGNEKLF
V: TRBV11-2; CDR3: ASSLTDSYEQY
V: TRBV6-4; CDR3: ASSDQAGGTDTQY